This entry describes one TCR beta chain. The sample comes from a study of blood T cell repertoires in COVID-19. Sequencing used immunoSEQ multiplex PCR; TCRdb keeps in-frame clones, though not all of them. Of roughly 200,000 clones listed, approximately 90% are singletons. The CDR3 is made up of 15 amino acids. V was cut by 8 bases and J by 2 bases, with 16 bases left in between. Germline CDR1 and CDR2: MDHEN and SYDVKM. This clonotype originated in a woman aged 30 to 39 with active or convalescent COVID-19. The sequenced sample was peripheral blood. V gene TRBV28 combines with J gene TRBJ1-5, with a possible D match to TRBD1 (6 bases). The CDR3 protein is CASRYREGGNQPQHF. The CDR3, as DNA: TGTGCCAGCCGTTACAGGGAGGGAGGCAATCAGCCCCAGCATTTT.